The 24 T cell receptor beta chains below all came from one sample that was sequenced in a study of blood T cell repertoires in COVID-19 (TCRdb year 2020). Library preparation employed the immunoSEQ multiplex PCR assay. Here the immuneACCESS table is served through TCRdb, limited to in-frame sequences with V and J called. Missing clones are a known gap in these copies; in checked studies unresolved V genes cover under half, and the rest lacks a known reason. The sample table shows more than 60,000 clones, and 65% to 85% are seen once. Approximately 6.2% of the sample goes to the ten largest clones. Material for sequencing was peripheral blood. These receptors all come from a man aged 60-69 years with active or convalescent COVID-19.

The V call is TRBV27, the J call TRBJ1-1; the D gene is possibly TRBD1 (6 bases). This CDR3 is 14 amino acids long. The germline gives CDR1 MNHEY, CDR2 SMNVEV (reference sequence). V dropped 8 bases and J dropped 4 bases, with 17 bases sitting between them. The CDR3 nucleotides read TGTGCCAGCTCGGACAGCCAGGAGAGCACTGAAGCTTTCTTT. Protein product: CASSDSQESTEAFF.

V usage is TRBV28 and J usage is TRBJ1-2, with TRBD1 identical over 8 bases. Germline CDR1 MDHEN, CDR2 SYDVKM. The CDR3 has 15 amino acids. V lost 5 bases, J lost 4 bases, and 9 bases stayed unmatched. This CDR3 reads CASSTTGTGGYGYTF. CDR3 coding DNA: TGTGCCAGCAGTACTACCGGGACAGGAGGCTATGGCTACACCTTC.

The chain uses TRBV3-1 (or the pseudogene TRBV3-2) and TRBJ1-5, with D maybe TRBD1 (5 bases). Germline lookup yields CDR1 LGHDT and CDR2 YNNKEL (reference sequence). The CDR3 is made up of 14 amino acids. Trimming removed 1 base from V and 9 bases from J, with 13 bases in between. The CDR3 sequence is CASSQGEGRRPQHF. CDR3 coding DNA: TGTGCCAGCAGCCAAGGGGAGGGGAGGAGGCCCCAGCATTTT.

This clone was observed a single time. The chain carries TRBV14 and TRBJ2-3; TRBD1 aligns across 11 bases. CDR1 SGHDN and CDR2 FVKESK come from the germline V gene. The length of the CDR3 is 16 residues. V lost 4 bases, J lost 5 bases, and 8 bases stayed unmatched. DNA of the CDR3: TGTGCCAGCAGCCGGACAGGGGGCTCGTGGGAAGATACGCAGTATTTT. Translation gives CASSRTGGSWEDTQYF.

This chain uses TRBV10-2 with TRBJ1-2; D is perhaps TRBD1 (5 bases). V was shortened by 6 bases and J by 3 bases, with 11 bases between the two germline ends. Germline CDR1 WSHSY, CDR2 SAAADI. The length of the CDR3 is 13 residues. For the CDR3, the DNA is TGCGCCAGCAGCCCTCAGGGTGACTATGGCTACACCTTC. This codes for CASSPQGDYGYTF.

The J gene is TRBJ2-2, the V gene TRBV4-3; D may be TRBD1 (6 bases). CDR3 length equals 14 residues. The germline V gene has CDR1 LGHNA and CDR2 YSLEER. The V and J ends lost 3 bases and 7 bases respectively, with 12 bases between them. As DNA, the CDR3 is TGCGCCAGCAGCCAGGAACAGGGTTACGGGGAGCTGTTTTTT. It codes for CASSQEQGYGELFF.

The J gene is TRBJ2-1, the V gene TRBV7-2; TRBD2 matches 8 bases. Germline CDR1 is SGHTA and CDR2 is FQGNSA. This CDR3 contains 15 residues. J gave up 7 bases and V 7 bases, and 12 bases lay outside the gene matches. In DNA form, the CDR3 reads TGTGCCAGCACCTCCGGGGGGGGGCGAAGAAATGAGCAGTTCTTC. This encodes CASTSGGGRRNEQFF.

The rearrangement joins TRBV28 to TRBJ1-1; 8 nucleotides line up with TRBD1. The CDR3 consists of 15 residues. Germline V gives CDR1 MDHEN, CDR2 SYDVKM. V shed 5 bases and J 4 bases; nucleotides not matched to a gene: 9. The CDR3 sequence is CASSTPRGRATEAFF. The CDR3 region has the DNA TGTGCCAGCAGTACCCCCAGGGGGCGCGCCACTGAAGCTTTCTTT.

The CDR3 loop is CASSRRGSGPDTQYF. DNA for the CDR3: TGTGCCAGCAGCCGTAGGGGTAGTGGCCCAGATACGCAGTATTTT. The V and J genes are TRBV5-6 and TRBJ2-3, with a possible D match to TRBD1 (5 bases). Germline values: CDR1 SGHDT, CDR2 YYEEEE. Between the trimmed V and J ends, which lost 4 bases and 4 bases, there was a span of 16 bases. The CDR3 has 15 residues.

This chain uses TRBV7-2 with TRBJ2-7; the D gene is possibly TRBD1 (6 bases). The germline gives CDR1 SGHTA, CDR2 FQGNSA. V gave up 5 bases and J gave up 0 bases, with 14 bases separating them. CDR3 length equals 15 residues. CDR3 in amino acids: CASSPRQVLSYEQYF. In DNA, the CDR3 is TGTGCCAGCAGCCCGCGACAGGTCCTCTCCTACGAGCAGTACTTC.

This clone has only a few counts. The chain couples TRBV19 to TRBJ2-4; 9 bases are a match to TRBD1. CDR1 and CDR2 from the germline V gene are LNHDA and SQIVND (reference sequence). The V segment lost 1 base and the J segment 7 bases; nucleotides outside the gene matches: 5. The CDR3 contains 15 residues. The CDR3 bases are TGTGCCAGTAGTATAGTGGGGACAGGGACGAACATTCAGTACTTC. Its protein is CASSIVGTGTNIQYF.

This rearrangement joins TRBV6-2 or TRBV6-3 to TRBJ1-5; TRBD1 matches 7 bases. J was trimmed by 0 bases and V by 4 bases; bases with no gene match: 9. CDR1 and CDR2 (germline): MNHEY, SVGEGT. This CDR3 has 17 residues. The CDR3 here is CASSSLGQERSNQPQHF. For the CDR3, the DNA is TGTGCCAGCAGTTCCCTTGGACAGGAACGTAGCAATCAGCCCCAGCATTTT.

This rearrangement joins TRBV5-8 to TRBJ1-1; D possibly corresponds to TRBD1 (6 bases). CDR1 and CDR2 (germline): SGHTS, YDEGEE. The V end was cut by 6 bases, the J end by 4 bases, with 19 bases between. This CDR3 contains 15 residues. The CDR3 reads CASTLVNLGGTEAFF. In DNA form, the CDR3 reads TGTGCCAGCACCCTTGTAAATTTAGGGGGCACTGAAGCTTTCTTT.

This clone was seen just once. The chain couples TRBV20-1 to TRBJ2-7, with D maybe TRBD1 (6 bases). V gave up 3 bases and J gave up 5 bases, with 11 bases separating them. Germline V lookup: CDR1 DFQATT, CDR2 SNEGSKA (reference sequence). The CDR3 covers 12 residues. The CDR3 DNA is TGCAGTGCTAGTACAGGGTTCGACGAGCAGTACTTC. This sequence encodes CSASTGFDEQYF.

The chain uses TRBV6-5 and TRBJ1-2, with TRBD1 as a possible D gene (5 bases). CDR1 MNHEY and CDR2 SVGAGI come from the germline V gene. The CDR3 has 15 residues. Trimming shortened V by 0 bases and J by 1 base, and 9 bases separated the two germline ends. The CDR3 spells CASSYSSGGNYGYTF. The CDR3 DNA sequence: TGTGCCAGCAGTTACTCTTCGGGGGGTAACTATGGCTACACCTTC.

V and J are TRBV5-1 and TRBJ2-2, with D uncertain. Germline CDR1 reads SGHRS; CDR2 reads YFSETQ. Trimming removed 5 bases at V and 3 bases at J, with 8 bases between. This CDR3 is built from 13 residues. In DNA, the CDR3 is TGCGCCAGCAGTCTCCGGTACACCGGGGAGCTGTTTTTT. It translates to CASSLRYTGELFF.

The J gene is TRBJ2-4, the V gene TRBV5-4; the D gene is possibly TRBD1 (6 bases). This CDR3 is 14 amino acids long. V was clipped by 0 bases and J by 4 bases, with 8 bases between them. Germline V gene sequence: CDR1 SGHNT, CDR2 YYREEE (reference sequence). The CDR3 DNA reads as TGTGCCAGCAGCTTGGGGACAGCTAAAAACATTCAGTACTTC. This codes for CASSLGTAKNIQYF.

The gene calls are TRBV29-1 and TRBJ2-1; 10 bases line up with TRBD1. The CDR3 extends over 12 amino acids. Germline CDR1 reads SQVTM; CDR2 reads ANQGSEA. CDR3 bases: TGCAGTGGAGGGACAGGGGACAATGAGCAGTTCTTC. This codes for CSGGTGDNEQFF.

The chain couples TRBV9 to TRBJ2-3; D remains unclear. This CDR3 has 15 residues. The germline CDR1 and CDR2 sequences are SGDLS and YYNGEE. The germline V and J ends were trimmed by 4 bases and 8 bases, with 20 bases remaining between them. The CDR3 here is CASSPPGSSSGTQYF. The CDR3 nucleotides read TGTGCCAGCAGCCCTCCCGGTTCCTCGAGTGGTACGCAGTATTTT.

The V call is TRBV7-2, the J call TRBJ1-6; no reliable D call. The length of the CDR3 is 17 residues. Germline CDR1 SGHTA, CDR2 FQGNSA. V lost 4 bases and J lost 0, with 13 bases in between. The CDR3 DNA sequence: TGTGCCAGCAGCTCCATGGGGAGGAGCTCCTATAATTCACCCCTCCACTTT. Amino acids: CASSSMGRSSYNSPLHF.

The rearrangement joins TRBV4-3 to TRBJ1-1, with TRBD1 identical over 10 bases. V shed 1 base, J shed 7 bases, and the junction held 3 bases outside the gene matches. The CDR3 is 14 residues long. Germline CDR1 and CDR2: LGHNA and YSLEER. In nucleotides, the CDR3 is TGCGCCAGCAGCCAAGGACAGGGGGCGGGTGAAGCTTTCTTT. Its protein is CASSQGQGAGEAFF.

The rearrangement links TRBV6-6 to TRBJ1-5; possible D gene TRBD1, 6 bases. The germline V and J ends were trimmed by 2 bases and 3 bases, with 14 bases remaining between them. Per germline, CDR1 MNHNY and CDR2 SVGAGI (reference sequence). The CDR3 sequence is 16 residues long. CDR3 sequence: CASSYGGGPANQPQHF. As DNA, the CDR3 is TGTGCCAGCAGTTACGGGGGGGGGCCTGCCAATCAGCCCCAGCATTTT.

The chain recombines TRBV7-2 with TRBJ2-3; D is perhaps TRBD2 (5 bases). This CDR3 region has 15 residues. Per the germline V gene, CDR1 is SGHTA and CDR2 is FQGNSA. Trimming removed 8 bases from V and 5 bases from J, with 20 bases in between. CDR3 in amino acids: CASRPPGLSRDTQYF. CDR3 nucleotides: TGTGCCAGCCGACCTCCTGGACTGTCTCGAGATACGCAGTATTTT.

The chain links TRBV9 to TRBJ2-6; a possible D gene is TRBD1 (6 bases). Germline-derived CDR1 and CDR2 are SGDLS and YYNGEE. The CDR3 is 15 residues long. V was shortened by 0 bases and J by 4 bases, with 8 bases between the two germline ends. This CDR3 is CASSVGQAGANVLTF. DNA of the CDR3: TGTGCCAGCAGCGTAGGACAGGCGGGGGCCAACGTCCTGACTTTC.